This T cell receptor (beta chain) is drawn from a study of T cells in Graves' hyperthyroidism and ophthalmopathy. This clonotype has at least ten counts. This CDR3 is 18 amino acids long. Germline V gene lookup returns CDR1 LNHDA and CDR2 SQIVND (reference sequence). V was pared by 3 bases and J by 0 bases, with 7 bases of the junction left unmatched. Amplified regions were TCR beta CDR3 sequences from RNA transcripts. Researchers ran a first-round RT-PCR on the TCR CDR3 using the HTBI primer set. TCRdb re-derived calls from the multiplex PCR reads in MiXCR, one entry per CDR3 protein. In the table there are about 600,000 distinct CDR3 sequences, 13% to 15% of which are singletons.

The chain has TRBV19 and TRBJ2-1; 11 bases agree with TRBD2. This TCR was sampled from a woman aged 18-29 years with Graves' ophthalmopathy. Sequenced sample: blood. CDR3: CASSIPSGRPSSYNEQFF. The CDR3 DNA follows: TGTGCCAGTAGTATCCCTAGCGGGAGGCCCAGCTCCTACAATGAGCAGTTCTTC. Drawing the rest from reference TRBV19 and TRBJ2-1, the complete variable domain is DGGITQSPKYLFRKEGQNVTLSCEQNLNHDAMYWYRQDPGQGLRLIYYSQIVNDFQKGDIAEGYSVSREKKESFPLTVTSAQKNPTAFYLCASSIPSGRPSSYNEQFFGPGTRLTVL.